This TCR beta chain was found in a study of cytomegalovirus exposure and HLA in healthy donors. General study points: Cytomegalovirus status, reportedly, was diagnosed with high specificity and sensitivity by the classifier.

This clone was observed a few times. What it recognizes is unknown. The CDR3 length is 14 residues. V lost 7 bases to trimming and J lost 5 bases; unmatched junction nucleotides: 10. Germline V gene data show CDR1 as SGHRS and CDR2 as YFSETQ. The PCR ran on 60 Vbeta and 13 Jbeta primers. Measured with immunoSEQ multiplex PCR; TCRdb has only the in-frame clones, and not every one. The top ten hold about 1.8% of the sample, which has about 110,000 clones, around 87% seen once. The clonotype was recovered from a man aged 35 to 55 in good health and CMV-seronegative. What was sequenced was PBMCs. The V gene is TRBV5-1, the J gene TRBJ2-3; TRBD2 matches 7 bases. Here the CDR3 reads CASGMAGRGDTQYF. The CDR3, as DNA: TGCGCCAGCGGTATGGCAGGGAGGGGAGATACGCAGTATTTT.